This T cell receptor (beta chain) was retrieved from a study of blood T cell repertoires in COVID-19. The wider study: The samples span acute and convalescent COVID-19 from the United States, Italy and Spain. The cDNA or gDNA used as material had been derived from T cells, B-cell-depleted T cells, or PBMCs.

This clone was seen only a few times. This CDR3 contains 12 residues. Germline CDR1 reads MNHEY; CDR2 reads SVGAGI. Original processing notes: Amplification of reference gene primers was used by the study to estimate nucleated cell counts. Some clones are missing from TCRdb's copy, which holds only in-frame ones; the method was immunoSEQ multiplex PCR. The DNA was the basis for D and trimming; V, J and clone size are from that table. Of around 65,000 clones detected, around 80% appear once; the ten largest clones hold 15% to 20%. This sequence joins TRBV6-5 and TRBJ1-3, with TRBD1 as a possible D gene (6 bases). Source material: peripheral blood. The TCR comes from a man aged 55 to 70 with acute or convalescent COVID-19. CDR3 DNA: TGTGACCGGACAGTCTCTGGAAACACCATATATTTT. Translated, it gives CDRTVSGNTIYF.